This T cell receptor (beta chain) emerged from a study of cytomegalovirus exposure and HLA in healthy donors. Study-level information: Genotyping of nearly 400 donors showed that approximately 83% belonged to the Caucasian-associated ancestry cluster.

Points on this clone: As yet, its antigen is unknown.

In the PCR, 60 Vbeta and 13 Jbeta primers were used. Method: immunoSEQ multiplex PCR; TCRdb's copy keeps in-frame clones and lacks some. Of 80,000 to 95,000 clones detected, roughly 81% appear once; the ten largest clones hold around 1.9%. Whole-study results and caveats: Indistinguishable V segments such as TRBV6-2 and TRBV6-3 were excluded. High sensitivity and specificity were reportedly achieved when the classifier diagnosed cytomegalovirus status.

Germline lookup yields CDR1 SGDLS and CDR2 YYNGEE. This CDR3 contains 15 residues. Trimming took 0 bases from V and 1 from J; bases not matched to a gene: 4. Sequencing was carried out using PBMCs. The chain combines TRBV9 with TRBJ2-7; 7 bases are shared with TRBD2. The origin of this receptor is a woman aged 25-40 years in good health and CMV-seronegative. The CDR3 DNA reads as TGTGCCAGCAGCGTAGAAGCTAGCGGATCCTACGAGCAGTACTTC. It encodes CASSVEASGSYEQYF.